This T cell receptor (beta chain) was profiled in a study of T cell responses to AZD1222 COVID-19 vaccine. Concerning this clone: Its antigen is unidentified.

Study-wide results and caveats: A mostly white British donor set with more females was recruited, and clonal diversity was possibly underestimated.

Measured with immunoSEQ multiplex PCR; TCRdb has only the in-frame clones, and not every one. The sample has around 160,000 clones, roughly 90% seen once. Germline V gene lookup returns CDR1 SGHVS and CDR2 FNYEAQ. V lost 4 bases and J lost 0; bases outside the gene matches: 5. The CDR3 loop spans 16 amino acids. This chain links TRBV7-6 with TRBJ1-4, with 7 nucleotides matching TRBD1. Source: peripheral blood, taken on day 0 of AZD1222 vaccination. The receptor's source is an adult in good health. The CDR3, as DNA: TGTGCCAGCAGCTGGGGACAGTCACCAACTAATGAAAAACTGTTTTTT. This sequence encodes CASSWGQSPTNEKLFF. The complete variable domain, with remaining parts taken from reference TRBV7-6 and TRBJ1-4, reads GAGVSQSPRYKVTKRGQDVALRCDPISGHVSLYWYRQALGQGPEFLTYFNYEAQQDKSGLPNDRFSAERPEGSISTLTIQRTEQRDSAMYRCASSWGQSPTNEKLFFGSGTQLSVL.